Listed below are T cell receptor beta chains from one sample, sequenced in a study of shared T cell receptors in the human thymus. The method was immunoSEQ multiplex PCR; TCRdb's version includes in-frame clones alone and lacks a portion of them. This sample yields about 710,000 clones, of which over 75% are seen a single time; more than 0.009% belongs to the top ten. These sequences were also reported in another study, on human thymus T cells.

Sequenced material: thymocytes. The receptors were sampled from a boy under two years old with a congenital heart defect. Both conserved end residues are part of each CDR3. The D gene is left open where the match is weak. Part of the rows lack a size; the others show once, few, many or a class for expanded clones.

NA,TRBV14,TRBJ1-2,NA,CASSQVQEPSYGYTF,TGTGCCAGCAGCCAGGTACAGGAGCCTAGCTATGGCTACACCTTC
NA,TRBV6-1,TRBJ1-2,NA,CASSEATADGYTF,TGTGCCAGCAGTGAAGCGACAGCCGATGGCTACACCTTC
TRBD1,TRBV9,TRBJ2-2,few,CASSGGQANTGELFF,TGTGCCAGCAGCGGGGGACAGGCGAACACCGGGGAGCTGTTTTTT
NA,TRBV18,TRBJ2-2,NA,CASLYTGELFF,TGTGCCAGCCTCTACACCGGGGAGCTGTTTTTT
NA,TRBV11-2,TRBJ2-7,NA,CASTLGIASYEQYF,TGTGCCAGCACCCTAGGCATTGCTTCCTACGAGCAGTACTTC
NA,TRBV10-3,TRBJ1-2,NA,CAISESGPTEFGYTF,TGTGCCATCAGTGAGTCCGGGCCGACAGAATTCGGCTACACCTTC
NA,TRBV9,TRBJ1-5,NA,CASSVDGDSNQPQHF,TGTGCCAGCAGCGTAGACGGAGATAGCAATCAGCCCCAGCATTTT
NA,TRBV6-5,TRBJ2-1,NA,CASSYSYEQFF,TGTGCCAGCAGTTATTCCTATGAGCAGTTCTTC
TRBD2,TRBV6-1,TRBJ2-2,NA,CASSEAPLGGGTGELFF,TGTGCCAGCAGTGAAGCGCCCCTGGGGGGGGGCACCGGGGAGCTGTTTTTT
NA,TRBV2,TRBJ2-1,NA,CASSEEGPSYNEQFF,TGTGCCAGCAGTGAGGAGGGGCCTTCCTACAATGAGCAGTTCTTC
NA,TRBV7-2,TRBJ1-2,NA,CASSLVTRAIYGYTF,TGTGCCAGCAGCTTAGTTACCAGGGCTATCTATGGCTACACCTTC
TRBD1,TRBV27,TRBJ2-7,NA,CASSSGGQGYEQYF,TGTGCCAGCAGTTCGGGGGGACAGGGATACGAGCAGTACTTC
NA,TRBV9,TRBJ2-1,NA,CASSRYNEQFF,TGTGCCAGCAGCCGTTACAATGAGCAGTTCTTC
NA,TRBV7-8,TRBJ2-1,NA,CASSLAPRARPRNEQFF,TGTGCCAGCAGCTTAGCCCCGAGGGCCCGCCCAAGGAATGAGCAGTTCTTC
NA,TRBV6-6,TRBJ2-5,NA,CASSRLVQETQYF,TGTGCCAGCAGTAGACTAGTTCAAGAGACCCAGTACTTC
NA,TRBV14,TRBJ2-7,NA,CASSQDRTAYEQYF,TGTGCCAGCAGCCAAGATCGGACAGCTTACGAGCAGTACTTC
TRBD2,TRBV28,TRBJ2-5,NA,CASIRAGGQETQYF,TGTGCCAGCATTCGGGCGGGAGGCCAAGAGACCCAGTACTTC
NA,TRBV14,TRBJ1-1,NA,CASSVDRRTEAFF,TGTGCCAGCAGCGTGGACAGAAGGACTGAAGCTTTCTTT
NA,TRBV28,TRBJ1-2,NA,CASSRPGTYYGYTF,TGTGCCAGCAGTCGCCCAGGGACTTACTATGGCTACACCTTC
NA,TRBV27,TRBJ1-6,once,CASRGLHSPLHF,TGTGCCAGCAGGGGCCTCCATTCACCCCTCCACTTT
NA,TRBV5-1,TRBJ1-1,NA,CASSLAPGWWTEAFF,TGCGCCAGCAGCTTGGCCCCGGGTTGGTGGACTGAAGCTTTCTTT
NA,TRBV10-3,TRBJ1-1,NA,CAISEARDYTEAFF,TGTGCCATCAGTGAAGCGAGAGACTACACTGAAGCTTTCTTT
NA,TRBV28,TRBJ2-1,NA,CASTGDGYNEQFF,TGTGCCAGCACGGGAGACGGCTACAATGAGCAGTTCTTC
NA,TRBV7-2,TRBJ1-2,NA,CASSPGEVLIAPSNYGYTF,TGTGCCAGCAGCCCCGGGGAGGTCTTAATCGCGCCCTCTAACTATGGCTACACCTTC
TRBD2,TRBV6-1,TRBJ2-3,NA,CASSMRENVTDTQYF,TGTGCCAGCAGTATGCGGGAGAACGTCACAGATACGCAGTATTTT
NA,TRBV6-1,TRBJ1-5,few,CASVGAVHNQPQHF,TGTGCCTCCGTGGGCGCCGTTCACAATCAGCCCCAGCATTTT
TRBD2,TRBV10-3,TRBJ2-2,NA,CAITGGGGGELFF,TGTGCCATCACGGGAGGAGGCGGCGGGGAGCTGTTTTTT
TRBD2,TRBV2,TRBJ2-3,NA,CASSEGTSGGAVDTQYF,TGTGCCAGCAGTGAAGGGACTAGCGGGGGGGCGGTAGATACGCAGTATTTT
TRBD1,TRBV29-1,TRBJ1-3,NA,CSARGQGNGNTIYF,TGCAGCGCCAGGGGACAGGGGAATGGAAACACCATATATTTT
TRBD1,TRBV28,TRBJ1-5,NA,CASSSPTGGRGNQPQHF,TGTGCCAGCAGTTCACCTACAGGGGGCAGAGGCAATCAGCCCCAGCATTTT
NA,TRBV4-3,TRBJ1-2,NA,CASSQDPFHREGTYGYTF,TGCGCCAGCAGCCAAGATCCCTTCCACAGGGAAGGGACATATGGCTACACCTTC
NA,TRBV30,TRBJ1-5,NA,CAWSAQGELKLDSNQPQHF,TGTGCCTGGAGTGCTCAGGGTGAGCTTAAACTGGATAGCAATCAGCCCCAGCATTTT
NA,TRBV7-9,TRBJ2-7,NA,CASSSKSGDRDEQYF,TGTGCCAGCAGCTCCAAATCAGGGGATCGGGACGAGCAGTACTTC